This TCR beta chain was identified in a study of T cells in Graves' hyperthyroidism and ophthalmopathy (dated by TCRdb to between 2018 and 2021). In the study overall: Peripheral blood was collected at initial diagnosis, before any treatment. To identify TCR V-J signatures that set the groups apart, the researchers used a discovery cohort of 90 to 100 patients, made up of roughly 45 with Graves' ophthalmopathy and some 60 with stable Graves' hyperthyroidism. Whether ophthalmopathy could be predicted prospectively was tested in an independent validation cohort made up of under 20 hyperthyroidism patients plus 17 patients who later progressed to ophthalmopathy. The 100 or so discovery patients were randomly divided into training and test sets at a 7:3 ratio. Thyroid tissue and blood T-cell repertoires from several Graves' hyperthyroidism patients were also compared in the study. Following sampling, methimazole starting at 30 mg daily was given to hyperthyroidism patients, and high-dose intravenous methylprednisolone was given to ophthalmopathy patients. The paper describes TCR Vbeta CDR3 sequencing of around 140 peripheral blood samples, made up of fewer than 50 ophthalmopathy patients, some 76 hyperthyroidism patients and around 17 progressor patients.

Trimming costs V 1 base and J 2 bases, and their ends lie 8 bases apart. Reading from cysteine to phenylalanine, the CDR3 counts 14 amino acids. Only the CDR3 DNA stays, 42 bases, in frame from base 1. The TCR beta CDR3 regions were amplified from the RNA transcripts. A first-round RT-PCR of the TCR CDR3 used the HTBI primer set with the Qiagen OneStep RT-PCR kit. A second multiplex PCR round built the libraries, followed by size selection and purification. The libraries were sequenced on an Illumina HiSeq2000 using paired-end 100 bp reads. The paper's data handling went like this. SOAPnuke was used to process the raw data, throwing out any read that contained adapters or uncalled bases, had a mean Phred below 15, or lacked an exact constant-primer or identifier match. High-quality paired reads were merged using COPE v1.2.5, and each unique nucleotide sequence was defined as a clonotype. MiTCR v1.1 was used to align clonotypes to the IMGT TRBV, TRBD and TRBJ reference segments. The analysis included only V-J combinations with a frequency above 0.0001, which together covered around 99% of the repertoires. A TCS score was defined as the ratio between F50 (clonal expansion) and ExV (chaos), using BLOSUM62-based TCRdist between CDR3 peptides within each V-J. Welch's t-statistics and random forest reduced 500 to 650 V-J features to under 15, which were used in a naive Bayes classifier (R e1071). TCRdb reanalyzed the raw reads on its own, using fastp at Q25 for trimming and MiXCR for clone calling, and kept in-frame beta chains. CDR3 protein sequences are deduplicated, and each keeps its most common genes and DNA. The V and J calls and clone size come from TCRdb's table, not from the authors' own analysis. This sample holds more than 300,000 distinct CDR3 sequences; approximately 13% were observed only once. More than 9.5% of the sample goes to the ten largest clones.

There are many counts of this clonotype. The antigen it recognizes is unknown. Per-base qualities were not stored, and no clone one base away is much larger. Graves' hyperthyroidism was defined as stable when no progression to ophthalmopathy occurred over 18 months of follow-up. The hyperthyroidism patients were between 18 and 65 years old and newly diagnosed, with a disease duration of less than 2 months. The study excluded patients with uncontrolled infections, other autoimmune diseases, pregnancy or lactation. Clinical symptoms, serum thyroxine and TRAb, thyroid ultrasound, and orbital computed tomography formed the basis for the diagnoses. Ficoll-Paque density gradient centrifugation was used to isolate PBMCs from approximately 11 ml of fresh peripheral blood. Trizol reagent was used to extract total RNA, and RNA quality was then checked on an Agilent 2100 Bioanalyzer. Beyond this particular receptor, the publication reports: In validation, the model predicted progression to ophthalmopathy a median of approximately 6.3 months before onset, with 70% to 71% sensitivity and 72.22% specificity. A 13 V-J signature model separated ophthalmopathy from stable hyperthyroidism, with around 88% sensitivity and roughly 82% specificity in cross-validation and 80%/75% in testing. Blood samples also contained most of the expanded thyroid clonotypes (frequency above 0.001), which suggests that blood repertoires may reflect thyroid immune responses. Sample size was not statistically predetermined, and blinding of investigators to group allocation was not performed.

This TCR derives from a woman in her sixties with Graves' hyperthyroidism. In this chain, TRBV12-3 or TRBV12-4 is recombined with TRBJ1-1; no D segment can be confidently identified. The sample comprised blood. The CDR3 here reads CASSLVQSNTEAFF. The bases read TGTGCCAGCAGTTTAGTACAGTCTAACACTGAAGCTTTCTTT.